This TCR beta chain was retrieved from a study of graft-versus-host responses after intestinal transplantation. Repertoires were generated with immunoSEQ multiplex PCR, while TCRdb's copy carries only in-frame clones and drops some. This sample has tens of thousands of clones, with roughly 84% found just once. Points on this clone: Antigen unknown.

This receptor was obtained from a human donor who was the organ donor for an intestinal transplant. The specimen was unstimulated CD4+ T cells sorted from spleen or lymph node cells, collected before transplant.

The CDR3 DNA reads as TGTGCCATCAGTGAATGGCCAGGACGATTAAGCGAGCAGTACTTC. As protein: CAISEWPGRLSEQYF. V is TRBV10-3 and J is TRBJ2-7; D is undetermined. The CDR3 contains 15 residues. Per germline, CDR1 ENHRY and CDR2 SYGVKD. The V end was cut by 3 bases, the J end by 6 bases, with 18 bases between.